The following is a TCR beta chain sequence with its context. The data were taken from a study of T cell responses to AZD1222 COVID-19 vaccine. Method: immunoSEQ multiplex PCR; TCRdb's copy keeps in-frame clones and lacks some. The sample has 150,000 to 200,000 clones, 70% to 90% seen once. CDR3 length: 13 amino acids. Germline-derived CDR1 and CDR2 are SGHTA and FQGNSA. V was trimmed by 3 bases and J by 6 bases, leaving 9 bases between them. V gene TRBV7-2 combines with J gene TRBJ2-1; no clear D. The clonotype was recovered from an adult who received the AZD1222 COVID-19 vaccine. This material consisted of peripheral blood, taken 28 days after the second AZD1222 dose. The DNA for the CDR3 is TGTGCCAGCAGCTTCAAAAGGATCAATGAGCAGTTCTTC. Amino acid sequence: CASSFKRINEQFF.